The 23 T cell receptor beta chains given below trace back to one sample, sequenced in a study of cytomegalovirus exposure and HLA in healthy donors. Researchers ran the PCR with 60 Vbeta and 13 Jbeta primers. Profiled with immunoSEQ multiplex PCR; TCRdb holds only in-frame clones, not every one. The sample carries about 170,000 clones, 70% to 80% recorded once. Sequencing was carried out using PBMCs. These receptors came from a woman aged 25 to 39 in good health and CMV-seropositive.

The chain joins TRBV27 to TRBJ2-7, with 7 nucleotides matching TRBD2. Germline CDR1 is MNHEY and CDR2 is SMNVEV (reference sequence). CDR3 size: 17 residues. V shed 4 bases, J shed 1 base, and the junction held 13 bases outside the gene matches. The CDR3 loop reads CASSWLGGEGQSYEQYF. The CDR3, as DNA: TGTGCCAGCAGTTGGCTTGGGGGGGAGGGCCAGTCCTACGAGCAGTACTTC.

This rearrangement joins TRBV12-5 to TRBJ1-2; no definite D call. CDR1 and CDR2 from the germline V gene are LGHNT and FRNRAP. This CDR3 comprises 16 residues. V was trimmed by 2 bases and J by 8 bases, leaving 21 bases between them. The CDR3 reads CASGLWGAREGLGYTF. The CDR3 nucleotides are TGTGCTAGTGGTTTGTGGGGAGCGAGGGAAGGCCTGGGCTACACCTTC.

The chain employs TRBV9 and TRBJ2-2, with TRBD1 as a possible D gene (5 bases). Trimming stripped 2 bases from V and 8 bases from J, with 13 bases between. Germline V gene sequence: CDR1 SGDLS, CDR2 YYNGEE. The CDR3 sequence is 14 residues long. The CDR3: CASSVTRVAGELFF. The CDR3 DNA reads TGTGCCAGCAGCGTTACCAGGGTGGCAGGGGAGCTGTTTTTT.

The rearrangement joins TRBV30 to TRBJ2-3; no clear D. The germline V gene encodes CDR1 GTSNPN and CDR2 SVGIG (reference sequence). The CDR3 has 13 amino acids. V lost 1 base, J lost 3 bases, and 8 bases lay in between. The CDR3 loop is CAWSAQVTDTQYF. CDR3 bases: TGTGCCTGGAGTGCTCAGGTGACAGATACGCAGTATTTT.

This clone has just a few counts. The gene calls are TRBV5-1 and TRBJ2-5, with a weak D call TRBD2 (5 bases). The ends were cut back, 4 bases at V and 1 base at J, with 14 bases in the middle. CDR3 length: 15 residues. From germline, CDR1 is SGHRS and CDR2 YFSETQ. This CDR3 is CASSRKTDFQETQYF. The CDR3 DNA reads TGCGCCAGCAGCAGAAAGACGGACTTCCAAGAGACCCAGTACTTC.

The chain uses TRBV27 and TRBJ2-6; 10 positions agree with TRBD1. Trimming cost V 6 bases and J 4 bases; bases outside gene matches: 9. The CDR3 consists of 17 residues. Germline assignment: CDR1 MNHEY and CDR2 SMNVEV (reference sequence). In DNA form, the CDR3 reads TGTGCCAGCAGCCTCGGGACAGGGGACCTAGGGGCCAACGTCCTGACTTTC. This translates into CASSLGTGDLGANVLTF. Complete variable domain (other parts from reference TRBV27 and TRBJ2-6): EAQVTQNPRYLITVTGKKLTVTCSQNMNHEYMSWYRQDPGLGLRQIYYSMNVEVTDKGDVPEGYKVSRKEKRNFPLILESPSPNQTSLYFCASSLGTGDLGANVLTFGAGSRLTVL.

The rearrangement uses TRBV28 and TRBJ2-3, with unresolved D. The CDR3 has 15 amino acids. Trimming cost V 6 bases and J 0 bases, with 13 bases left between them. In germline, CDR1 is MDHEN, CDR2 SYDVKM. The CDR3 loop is CASRRVPSSTDTQYF. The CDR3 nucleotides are TGTGCCAGCAGGCGAGTTCCTTCTAGCACAGATACGCAGTATTTT.

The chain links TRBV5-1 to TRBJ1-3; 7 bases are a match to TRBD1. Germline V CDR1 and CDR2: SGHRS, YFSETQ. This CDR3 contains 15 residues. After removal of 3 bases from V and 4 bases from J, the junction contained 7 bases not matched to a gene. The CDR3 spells CASSSNTGVGNTIYF. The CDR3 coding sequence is TGCGCCAGCAGCTCGAATACAGGGGTCGGAAACACCATATATTTT.

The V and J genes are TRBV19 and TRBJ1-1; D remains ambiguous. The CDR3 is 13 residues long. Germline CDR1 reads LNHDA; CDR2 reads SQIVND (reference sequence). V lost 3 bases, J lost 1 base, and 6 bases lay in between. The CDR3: CASSILENTEAFF. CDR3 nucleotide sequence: TGTGCCAGTAGTATTTTAGAGAACACTGAAGCTTTCTTT.

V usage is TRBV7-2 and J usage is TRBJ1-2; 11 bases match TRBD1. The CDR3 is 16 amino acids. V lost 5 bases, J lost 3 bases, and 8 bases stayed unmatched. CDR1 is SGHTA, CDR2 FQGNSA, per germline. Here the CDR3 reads CASSLGQGAVDYGYTF. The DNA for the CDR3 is TGTGCCAGCAGCCTTGGACAGGGGGCGGTAGACTATGGCTACACCTTC.

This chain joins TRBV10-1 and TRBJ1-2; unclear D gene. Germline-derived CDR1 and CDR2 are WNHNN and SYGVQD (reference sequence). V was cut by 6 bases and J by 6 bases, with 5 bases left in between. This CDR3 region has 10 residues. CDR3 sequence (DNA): TGCGCCAGCAGGAGGCATGGCTACACCTTC. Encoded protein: CASRRHGYTF.

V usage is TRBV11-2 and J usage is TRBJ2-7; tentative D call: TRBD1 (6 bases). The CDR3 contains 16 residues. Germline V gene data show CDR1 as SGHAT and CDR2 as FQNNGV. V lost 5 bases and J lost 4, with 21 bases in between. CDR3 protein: CASSRTATGTRYEQYF. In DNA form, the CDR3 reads TGTGCCAGCAGCCGAACCGCCACAGGGACGCGTTACGAGCAGTACTTC.

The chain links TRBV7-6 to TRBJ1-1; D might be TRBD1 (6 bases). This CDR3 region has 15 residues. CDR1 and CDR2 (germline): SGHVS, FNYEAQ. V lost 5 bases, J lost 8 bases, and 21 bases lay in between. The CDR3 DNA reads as TGTGCCAGCAGCCCTAGCCAGGGGTCGGGGCGGGAAGCTTTCTTT. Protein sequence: CASSPSQGSGREAFF. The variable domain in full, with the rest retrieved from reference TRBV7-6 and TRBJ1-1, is GAGVSQSPRYKVTKRGQDVALRCDPISGHVSLYWYRQALGQGPEFLTYFNYEAQQDKSGLPNDRFSAERPEGSISTLTIQRTEQRDSAMYRCASSPSQGSGREAFFGQGTRLTVV.

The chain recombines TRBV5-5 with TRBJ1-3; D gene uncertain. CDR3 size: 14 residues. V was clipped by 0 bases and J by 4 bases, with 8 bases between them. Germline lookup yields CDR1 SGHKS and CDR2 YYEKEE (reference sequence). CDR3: CASSLVTQGNTIYF. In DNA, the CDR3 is TGTGCCAGCAGCTTGGTTACCCAGGGAAACACCATATATTTT.

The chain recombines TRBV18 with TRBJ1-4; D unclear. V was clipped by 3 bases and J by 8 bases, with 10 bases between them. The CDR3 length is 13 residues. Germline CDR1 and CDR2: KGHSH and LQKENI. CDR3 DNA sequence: TGTGCCAGCTCACCCTATCTAGAAGAAAAACTGTTTTTT. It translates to CASSPYLEEKLFF.

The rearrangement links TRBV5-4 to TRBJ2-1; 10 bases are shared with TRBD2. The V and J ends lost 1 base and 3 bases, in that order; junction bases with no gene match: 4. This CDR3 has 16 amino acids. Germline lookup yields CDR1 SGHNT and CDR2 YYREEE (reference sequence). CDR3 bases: TGTGCCAGCAGCTTGCAGGGACTAGCGTTCTACAATGAGCAGTTCTTC. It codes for CASSLQGLAFYNEQFF.

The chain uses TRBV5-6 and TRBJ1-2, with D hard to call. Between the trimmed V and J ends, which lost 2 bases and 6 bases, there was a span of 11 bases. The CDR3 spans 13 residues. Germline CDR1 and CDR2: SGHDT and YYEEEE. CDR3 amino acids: CASSFSSGDGYTF. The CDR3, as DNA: TGTGCCAGCAGCTTCTCGTCCGGGGATGGCTACACCTTC.

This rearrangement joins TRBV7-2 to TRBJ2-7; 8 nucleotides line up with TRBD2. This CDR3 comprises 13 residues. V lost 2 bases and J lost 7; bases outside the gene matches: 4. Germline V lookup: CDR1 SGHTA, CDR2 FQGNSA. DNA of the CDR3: TGTGCCAGCAGCTTATCGGGGGGGTGGGAGCAGTACTTC. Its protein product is CASSLSGGWEQYF. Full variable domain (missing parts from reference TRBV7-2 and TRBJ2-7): GAGVSQSPSNKVTEKGKDVELRCDPISGHTALYWYRQSLGQGLEFLIYFQGNSAPDKSGLPSDRFSAERTGGSVSTLTIQRTQQEDSAVYLCASSLSGGWEQYFGPGTRLTVT.

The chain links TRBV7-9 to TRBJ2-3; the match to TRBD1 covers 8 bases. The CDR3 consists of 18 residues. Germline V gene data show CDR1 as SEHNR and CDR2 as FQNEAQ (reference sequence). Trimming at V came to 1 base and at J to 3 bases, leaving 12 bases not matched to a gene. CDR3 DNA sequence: TGTGCCAGCAGCTTAGGCCGTCGGTGGCAGGGGGCGACAGATACGCAGTATTTT. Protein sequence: CASSLGRRWQGATDTQYF.

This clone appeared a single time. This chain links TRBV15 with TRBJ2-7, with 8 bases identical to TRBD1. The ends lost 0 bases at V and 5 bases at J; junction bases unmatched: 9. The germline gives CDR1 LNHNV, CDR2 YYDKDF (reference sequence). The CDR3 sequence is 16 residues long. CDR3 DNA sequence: TGTGCCACCAGCAGAGAAGCAACAGGGGGTTCCCACGAGCAGTACTTC. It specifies CATSREATGGSHEQYF.

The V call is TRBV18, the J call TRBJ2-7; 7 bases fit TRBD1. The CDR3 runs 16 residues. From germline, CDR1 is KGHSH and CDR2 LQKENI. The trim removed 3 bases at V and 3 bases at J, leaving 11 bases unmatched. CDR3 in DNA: TGTGCCAGCTCACCCTCCTCGGGACAGAGCCGCTACGAGCAGTACTTC. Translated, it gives CASSPSSGQSRYEQYF.

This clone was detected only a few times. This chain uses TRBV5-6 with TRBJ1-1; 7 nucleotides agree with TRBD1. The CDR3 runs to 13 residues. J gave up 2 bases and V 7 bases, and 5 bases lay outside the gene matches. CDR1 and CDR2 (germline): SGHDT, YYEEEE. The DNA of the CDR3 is TGTGCCAGCGGAGACAGGGTCAACACTGAAGCTTTCTTT. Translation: CASGDRVNTEAFF.

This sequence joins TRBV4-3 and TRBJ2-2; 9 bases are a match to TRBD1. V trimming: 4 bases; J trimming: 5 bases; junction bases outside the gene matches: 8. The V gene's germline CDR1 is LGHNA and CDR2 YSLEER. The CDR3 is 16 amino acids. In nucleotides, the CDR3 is TGCGCCAGCAGCCCAAGGGGGACAGGGATAACCGGGGAGCTGTTTTTT. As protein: CASSPRGTGITGELFF.